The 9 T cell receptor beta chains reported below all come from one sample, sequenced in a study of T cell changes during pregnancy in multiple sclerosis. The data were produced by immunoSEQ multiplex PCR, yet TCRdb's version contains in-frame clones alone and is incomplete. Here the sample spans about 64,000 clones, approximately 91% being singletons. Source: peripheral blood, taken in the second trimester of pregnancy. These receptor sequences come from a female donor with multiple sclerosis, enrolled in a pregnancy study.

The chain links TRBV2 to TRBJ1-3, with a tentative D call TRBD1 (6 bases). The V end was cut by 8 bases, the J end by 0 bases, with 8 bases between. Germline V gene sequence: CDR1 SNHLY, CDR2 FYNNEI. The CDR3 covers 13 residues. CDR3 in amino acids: CASPQGSGNTIYF. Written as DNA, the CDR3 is TGTGCCAGCCCACAGGGCTCTGGAAACACCATATATTTT.

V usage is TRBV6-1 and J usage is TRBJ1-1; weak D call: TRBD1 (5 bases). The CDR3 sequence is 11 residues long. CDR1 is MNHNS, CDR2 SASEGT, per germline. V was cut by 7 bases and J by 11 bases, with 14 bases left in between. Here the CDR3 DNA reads TGTGCCAGCATTAGGGGCCCCGGGGCTTTCTTT. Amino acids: CASIRGPGAFF.

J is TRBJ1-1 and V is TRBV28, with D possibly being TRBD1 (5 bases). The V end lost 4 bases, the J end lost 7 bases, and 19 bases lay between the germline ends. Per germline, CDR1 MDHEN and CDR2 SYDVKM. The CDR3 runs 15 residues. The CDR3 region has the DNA TGTGCCAGCAGTTCCCCGGGGGGTTCCCTCAGTGAAGCTTTCTTT. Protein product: CASSSPGGSLSEAFF.

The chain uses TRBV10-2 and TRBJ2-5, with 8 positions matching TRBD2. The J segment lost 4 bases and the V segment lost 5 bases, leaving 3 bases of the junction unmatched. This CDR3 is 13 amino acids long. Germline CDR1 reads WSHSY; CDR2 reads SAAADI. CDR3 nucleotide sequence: TGCGCCAGCAGTCCCGGGACTAGAGAGACCCAGTACTTC. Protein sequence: CASSPGTRETQYF.

CDR3 sequence: CASSLDQNGYTF. CDR3 nucleotides: TGTGCCAGCAGCTTGGACCAGAATGGCTACACCTTC. The chain has TRBV5-4 and TRBJ1-2; no definite D call. This CDR3 is built from 12 residues. V was shortened by 0 bases and J by 6 bases, with 6 bases between the two germline ends. Germline lookup yields CDR1 SGHNT and CDR2 YYREEE (reference sequence). The whole variable domain, remainder taken from reference TRBV5-4 and TRBJ1-2, is ETGVTQSPTHLIKTRGQQVTLRCSSQSGHNTVSWYQQALGQGPQFIFQYYREEENGRGNFPPRFSGLQFPNYSSELNVNALELDDSALYLCASSLDQNGYTFGSGTRLTVV.

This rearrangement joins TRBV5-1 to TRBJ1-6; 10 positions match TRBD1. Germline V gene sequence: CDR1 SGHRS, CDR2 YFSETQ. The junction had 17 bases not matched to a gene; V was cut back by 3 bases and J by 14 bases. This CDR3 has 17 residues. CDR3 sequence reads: CASSYSYTGTGAITLHF. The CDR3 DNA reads TGCGCCAGCAGCTACTCGTATACCGGGACAGGGGCCATCACCCTCCACTTT.

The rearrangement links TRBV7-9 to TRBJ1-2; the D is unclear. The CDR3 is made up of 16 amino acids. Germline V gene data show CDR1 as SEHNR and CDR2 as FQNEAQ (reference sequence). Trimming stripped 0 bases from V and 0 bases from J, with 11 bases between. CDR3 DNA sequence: TGTGCCAGCAGCTTAGCGGGCGTCAGATCTAACTATGGCTACACCTTC. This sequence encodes CASSLAGVRSNYGYTF.

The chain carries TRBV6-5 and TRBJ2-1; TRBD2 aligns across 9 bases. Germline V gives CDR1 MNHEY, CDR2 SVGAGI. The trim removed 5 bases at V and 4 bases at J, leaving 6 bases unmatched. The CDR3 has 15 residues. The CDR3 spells CASSTALAGYNEQFF. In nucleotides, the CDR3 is TGTGCCAGCAGTACCGCACTAGCGGGTTACAATGAGCAGTTCTTC.

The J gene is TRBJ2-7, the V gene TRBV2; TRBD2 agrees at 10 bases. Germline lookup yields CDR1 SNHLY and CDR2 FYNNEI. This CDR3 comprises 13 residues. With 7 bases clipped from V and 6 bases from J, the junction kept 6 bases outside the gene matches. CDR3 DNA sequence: TGTGCCAGCAAAAGGACTAGCGGATCCGAGCAGTACTTC. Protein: CASKRTSGSEQYF.